This T cell receptor (beta chain) was identified in a study of monozygotic twins with inflammatory bowel disease. Via template switching, UMIs carrying a 6-nucleotide sample barcode were introduced. TCRdb reprocessed the 5' RACE reads and reports one entry per CDR3 protein, with no DNA. The table for this sample gives 300,000 to 350,000 distinct CDR3 sequences. The germline CDR1 and CDR2 sequences are MGHRA and YSYEKL. The CDR3 totals 13 residues. This TCR was sampled from a human donor with ulcerative colitis or Crohn's disease, or a healthy co-twin of an affected twin (not recorded which). V is TRBV4-1 and J is TRBJ2-1; TCRdb indicates TRBD2, and absent DNA this call remains unverified. Specimen: blood. This CDR3 reads CASSQREAYEQFF.